The T cell receptor (beta chain) under discussion was sequenced for a study of early T cells in non-severe SARS-CoV-2 infection. At the level of the study: The sequenced material was bulk RNA from unsorted whole blood, and its chains were unpaired.

Researchers attached unique molecular identifiers to individual cDNA molecules. One entry per CDR3 protein results from TCRdb running MiXCR on the 5' RACE reads. Of approximately 90,000 distinct CDR3 sequences in the sample, about 12% were seen once. General study results and limits: CD4 and private specificities were missed by VDJdb matching, which favored anti-spike CD8 responses.

Comments on this clonotype: Antigen: not known.

Source: whole blood, taken at baseline. The receptor was isolated from an adult who was a healthcare worker with PCR-confirmed SARS-CoV-2 infection or an uninfected control (not recorded which).

CDR3 protein: CSVLQGAGELFF. CDR3 nucleotide sequence: TGCAGCGTCCTGCAGGGCGCCGGGGAGCTGTTTTTT. V gene TRBV29-1 combines with J gene TRBJ2-2; D is possibly TRBD1 (5 bases). Looked up from germline, CDR1 is SQVTM and CDR2 is ANQGSEA. The V and J ends lost 6 bases and 6 bases respectively, with 11 bases between them. This CDR3 contains 12 residues.